This TCR beta chain was observed in a study of CD8 T cells in ankylosing spondylitis. The study, taken as a whole, reports: Characteristic, it appeared, of ankylosing spondylitis blood was a TCR beta motif of fewer than 10 highly homologous variants. With a CD8+ phenotype, disease-linked clones were relatively rare in peripheral blood. Within matched ankylosing spondylitis synovial fluid, disease-linked clones were reportedly significantly enriched.

Quantitative barcoded 5'-RACE was used to prepare TCR beta libraries. TCRdb re-analysed the 5' RACE reads in MiXCR, keeping a single row per CDR3 protein. The data show 220,000 or so distinct CDR3 sequences, approximately 16% seen once. Germline V gives CDR1 SGHRS, CDR2 YFSETQ. The CDR3 covers 14 residues. Trimming removed 4 bases at V and 4 bases at J, with 12 bases between. Comment on this clonotype: The antigen remains undetermined.

Source material: blood, either unsorted or a sorted T cell fraction (not recorded which). This receptor was obtained from a male donor with ankylosing spondylitis. The chain combines TRBV5-1 with TRBJ2-1; D unresolved. The CDR3 DNA is TGCGCCAGCAGCGTACTCGGGCCTTACAATGAGCAGTTCTTC. Its translation is CASSVLGPYNEQFF.